The entry that follows covers one TCR beta chain sequence. The target antigen is unknown. The read stops 3 residues short of the end of the CDR3; the missing end is completed from the germline J gene. This CDR3 is 15 amino acids long. Trimming at V came to 4 bases and at J to 4 bases, leaving 6 bases not matched to a gene. Germline CDR1 reads SEHNR; CDR2 reads FQNEAQ (reference sequence). Caucasian heritage predominated among both patients and controls. Heparinized whole blood, roughly 5 to 8 ml, came from each donor. The entry originates in a study of T cell clonality in common variable immunodeficiency. Study conclusions and caveats: Fewer deletions and N-nucleotide insertions were reportedly seen in common variable immunodeficiency TCR beta sequences.

Clones were sequenced by immunoSEQ multiplex PCR, and TCRdb holds only the in-frame ones, with some missing. Altogether about 39,000 clones were found in the sample, and no singletons occur. The clonotype originates from a person between 18 and 70 years old in good health. The chain employs TRBV7-9 and TRBJ1-1; 10 nucleotides agree with TRBD1. The source material was peripheral blood mononuclear cells. This chain's CDR3 is CASSSSDRGITEAFF. The covered CDR3 bases are TGTGCCAGCAGCTCGTCGGACAGGGGGATCACTGAA.